This TCR beta chain originates from a study of shared clonotypes between healthy human individuals. Findings and limits, study-wide: Sample collection involved blood only; tissue repertoires are likely different.

The CDR3 loop spans 15 amino acids. V was shortened by 1 base and J by 1 base, with 8 bases between the two germline ends. CDR1 and CDR2 from the germline V gene are KGHSH and LQKENI. Concerning this clone itself: Its antigen is currently unknown.

For each subset, genomic DNA was distributed in equal portions over several immunoSEQ plates. In the original workflow: From ImmunoSEQ came sequences covering only the junction and carrying no quality scores, so filtering differed. Profiling relied on immunoSEQ multiplex PCR, and the TCRdb table lists in-frame clones only, not all of them. V, J and clone size are taken as reported in that table, and D and trimming were inferred from the DNA itself. The sample records approximately 470,000 clones, around 85% being singletons. The sequence was obtained from a middle-aged woman in good health. Some clones in this sample may be carry-over from other donors' samples. The sample taken for sequencing was PBMCs. This sequence joins TRBV18 and TRBJ2-1; tentative D call: TRBD2 (6 bases). CDR3 loop: CASSPLAESYNEQFF. CDR3 bases: TGTGCCAGCTCACCACTAGCGGAGTCCTACAATGAGCAGTTCTTC.